This entry features one T cell receptor (beta chain) sequence. Some clones are missing from TCRdb's copy, which holds only in-frame ones; the method was immunoSEQ multiplex PCR. The table shows about 34,000 clones, with about 91% occurring only once. The data are from a study of blood T cell repertoires in COVID-19. At the level of the study: From T cells, B-cell-depleted T cells, or PBMCs came the material, which was cDNA or gDNA.

The sequencing input was peripheral blood. This sequence was found in a woman older than 75 with acute or convalescent COVID-19.

The chain's CDR3 is CASGFLAGYEQYF. The CDR3 DNA sequence: TGTGCTAGTGGTTTCCTAGCGGGGTACGAGCAGTACTTC. The chain couples TRBV12-5 to TRBJ2-7; 9 nucleotides match TRBD2. J gave up 4 bases and V 3 bases, and 1 base lay outside the gene matches. CDR1 and CDR2 (germline): LGHNT, FRNRAP. The CDR3 covers 13 residues.